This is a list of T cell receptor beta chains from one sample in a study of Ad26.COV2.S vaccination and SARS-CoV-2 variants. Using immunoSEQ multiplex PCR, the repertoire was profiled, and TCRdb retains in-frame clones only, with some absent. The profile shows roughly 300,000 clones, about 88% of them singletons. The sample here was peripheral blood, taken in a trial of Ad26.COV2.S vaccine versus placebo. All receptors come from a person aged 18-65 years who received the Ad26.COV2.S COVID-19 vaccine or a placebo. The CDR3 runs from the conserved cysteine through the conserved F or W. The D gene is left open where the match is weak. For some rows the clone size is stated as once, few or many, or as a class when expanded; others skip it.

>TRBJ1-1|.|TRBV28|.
TGTGCCAGCAGTTTGGAGCGGCCTGAAGCTTTCTTT
CASSLERPEAFF
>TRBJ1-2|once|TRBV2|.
TGTGCCAGCAGTACCTTTTGGAGTGGCTACACCTTC
CASSTFWSGYTF
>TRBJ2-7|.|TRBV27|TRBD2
TGTGCCAGCAGTTTTCATCGGACTAGCGGCTACGAGCAGTACTTC
CASSFHRTSGYEQYF
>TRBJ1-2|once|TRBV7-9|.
TGTGCCAGCAGCCGAACGGGGGGTTATGGCTACACCTTC
CASSRTGGYGYTF
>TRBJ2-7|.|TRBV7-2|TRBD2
TGTGCCAGCAGCTTAGTTTGGGGGGGAGTCTACGAGCAGTACTTC
CASSLVWGGVYEQYF
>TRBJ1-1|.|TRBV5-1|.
TGCGCCAGCAGCGTTGGACCCAGGAACACTGAAGCTTTCTTT
CASSVGPRNTEAFF
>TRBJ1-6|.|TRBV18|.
TGTGCCAGCTCACCACCGAAAGGGATTAATTCACCCCTCCACTTT
CASSPPKGINSPLHF
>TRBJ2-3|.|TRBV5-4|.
TGTGCCAGCAAAGTAGGTAGGGACACAGATACGCAGTATTTT
CASKVGRDTDTQYF
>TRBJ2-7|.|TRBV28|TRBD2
TGTGCCTGGGGGCCAGCGGGAGGGTGGTACGAGCAGTACTTC
CAWGPAGGWYEQYF
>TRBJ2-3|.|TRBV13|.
TGTGCCAGCAGTCCCCCCACAGATACGCAGTATTTT
CASSPPTDTQYF
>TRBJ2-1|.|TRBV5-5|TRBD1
TGTGCCAGCAGCTTGGAGGGGGCTTCCTACAATGAGCAGTTCTTC
CASSLEGASYNEQFF
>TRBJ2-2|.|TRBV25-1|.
TGTGCCAGCAGTGAATCCCGGGTCGGGGACACCGGGGAGCTGTTTTTT
CASSESRVGDTGELFF
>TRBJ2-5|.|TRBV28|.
TGTGCCAGCAGTTGGCCGGAGGGGGGAAAAGAGACCCAGTACTTC
CASSWPEGGKETQYF
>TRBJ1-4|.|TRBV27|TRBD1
TGTGCCAGCACCCCAGGACAGGGGGCGGCGGTGGGAGAAAAACTGTTTTTT
CASTPGQGAAVGEKLFF
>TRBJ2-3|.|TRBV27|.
TGTGCCAGCAGTTTCCTCGATACGCAGTATTTT
CASSFLDTQYF
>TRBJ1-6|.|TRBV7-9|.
TGTGCCAGCAGCACGTTGGCCAAGGGTAATTCACCCCTCCACTTT
CASSTLAKGNSPLHF
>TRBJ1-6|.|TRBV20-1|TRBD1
TGCAGTGCTAGTTCGGACAGGGTGAATTCACCCCTCCACTTT
CSASSDRVNSPLHF
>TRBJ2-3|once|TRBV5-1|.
TGCGCCAGCAGCTGGCGGGACAGATCAACAGATACGCAGTATTTT
CASSWRDRSTDTQYF
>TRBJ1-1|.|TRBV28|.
TGTGCCAGCAGTTTTGAAGGGGCTGAAGCTTTCTTT
CASSFEGAEAFF
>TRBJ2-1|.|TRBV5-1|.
TGCGCCAGCAGCTCAGCAGGGAGTAGCTACAATGAGCAGTTCTTC
CASSSAGSSYNEQFF
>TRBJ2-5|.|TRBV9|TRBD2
TGTGCCAGCAGCGTAGGCGGGAGGATAGAAGAGACCCAGTACTTC
CASSVGGRIEETQYF
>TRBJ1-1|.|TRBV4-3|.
TGCGCCAGCAGCCAGACAGGAACCACTGAAGCTTTCTTT
CASSQTGTTEAFF
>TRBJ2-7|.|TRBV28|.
TGTGCCAGCAGTTTATCCGGGACATTCGGGGCTTACGAGCAGTACTTC
CASSLSGTFGAYEQYF
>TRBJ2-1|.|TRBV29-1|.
TGCAGCTTAGAAAGGGCAGACGTCATAACTAATGAGCAGTTCTTC
CSLERADVITNEQFF
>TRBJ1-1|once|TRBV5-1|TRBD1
TGCGCCAGCAGCGTCCTACAGGGGAGTGCTGAAGCTTTCTTT
CASSVLQGSAEAFF
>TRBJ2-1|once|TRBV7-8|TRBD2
TGTGCCAGCACCCAAGGACTAGCGGGAAAACGAGGGCATGAGCAGTTCTTC
CASTQGLAGKRGHEQFF
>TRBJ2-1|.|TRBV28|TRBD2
TGTGCCAGCAGTGCCAGGACTAGCGGGAGGAATGAGCAGTTCTTC
CASSARTSGRNEQFF
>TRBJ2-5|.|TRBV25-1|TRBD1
TGTGCCATAGGGACAGGCTGGACCCAAGAGACCCAGTACTTC
CAIGTGWTQETQYF
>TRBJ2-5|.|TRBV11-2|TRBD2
TGTGCCAGCAGCTTATCCCAGCGGGGGGGCCGAGAGACCCAGTACTTC
CASSLSQRGGRETQYF
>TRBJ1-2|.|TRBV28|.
TGTGCCAGCAGTTTATCCGGGGGATACGGCTACACCTTC
CASSLSGGYGYTF
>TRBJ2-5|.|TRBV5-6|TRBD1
TGTGCCAGCAGCAACAAAAGGACAGGGACCCAGTACTTC
CASSNKRTGTQYF
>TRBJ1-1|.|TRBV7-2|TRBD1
TGTGCCAGCAGCGATACATCAAAGGGACAGGGGAACACTGAAGCTTTCTTT
CASSDTSKGQGNTEAFF
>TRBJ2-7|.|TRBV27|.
TGTGCCAGCAGTTTATGGCAGGGGAGCTACGAGCAGTACTTC
CASSLWQGSYEQYF
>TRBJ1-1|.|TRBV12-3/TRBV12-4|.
TGTGCCAGCAGACTTACAGTCACTGAAGCTTTCTTT
CASRLTVTEAFF
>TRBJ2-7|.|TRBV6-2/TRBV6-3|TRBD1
TGTGCCAGCAGTTACCCAACCGGGACAGGGGGAAGCTCCTACGAGCAGTACTTC
CASSYPTGTGGSSYEQYF
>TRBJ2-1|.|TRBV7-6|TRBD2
TGTGCCAGCAGCGGTAAACCTAGGACTAGCGGGGGATACAATGAGCAGTTCTTC
CASSGKPRTSGGYNEQFF
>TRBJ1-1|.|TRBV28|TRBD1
TGTGCCAGCAGTCCGGGGGACAGGGAAGCTTTCTTT
CASSPGDREAFF
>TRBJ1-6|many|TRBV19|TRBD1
TGTGCCAGTAGCTTCAAACAGGGGAGAAATTCACCCCTCCACTTT
CASSFKQGRNSPLHF
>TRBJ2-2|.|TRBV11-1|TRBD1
TGTGCCAGCAGCTCCGGACAGGGGAGCACCGGGGAGCTGTTTTTT
CASSSGQGSTGELFF
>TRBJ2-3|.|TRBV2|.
TGTGCCAGCCCCCTCGATATGAATAGTGATACGCAGTATTTT
CASPLDMNSDTQYF
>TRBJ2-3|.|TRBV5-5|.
TGTGCCAGCCGTCGTTGGGGATCAACAGATACGCAGTATTTT
CASRRWGSTDTQYF
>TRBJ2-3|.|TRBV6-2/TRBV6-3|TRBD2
TGTGCCAGCAGTTACTCGATTTTAGCGGGAGAGGGGCGCACAGATACGCAGTATTTT
CASSYSILAGEGRTDTQYF
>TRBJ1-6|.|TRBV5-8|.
TGTGCCAGCAGCTTGGACGGGAATTCACCCCTCCACTTT
CASSLDGNSPLHF
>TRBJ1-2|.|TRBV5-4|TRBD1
TGTGCCAGCACAGTGGACAGGGACTATGGCTACACCTTC
CASTVDRDYGYTF
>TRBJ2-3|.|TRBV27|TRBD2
TGTGCCAGCAGTGGTTGGACTAGCGGGAAGACAGATACGCAGTATTTT
CASSGWTSGKTDTQYF
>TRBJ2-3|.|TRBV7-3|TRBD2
TGTGCCAGCAGCTCTAGCGGGAGTACAGATACGCAGTATTTT
CASSSSGSTDTQYF
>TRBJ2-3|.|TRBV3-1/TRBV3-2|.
TGTGCCAGCACCGGACAGCCTAGCACAGATACGCAGTATTTT
CASTGQPSTDTQYF
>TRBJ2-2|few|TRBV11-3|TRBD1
TGTGCCAGCAGCGCCCGGGGGGCTGGACAGGGGGCCAACACCGGGGAGCTGTTTTTT
CASSARGAGQGANTGELFF
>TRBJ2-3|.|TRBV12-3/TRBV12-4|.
TGTGCCAGCAGTTTAACGGAAGATACGCAGTATTTT
CASSLTEDTQYF
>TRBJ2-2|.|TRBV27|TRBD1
TGTGCCAGCAGGGGACAGACGAACACCGGGGAGCTGTTTTTT
CASRGQTNTGELFF
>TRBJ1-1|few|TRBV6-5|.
TGTGCCAGCAGTTACGGTATGGGGGAAGCTTTCTTT
CASSYGMGEAFF
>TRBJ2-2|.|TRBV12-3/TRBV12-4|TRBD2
TGTGCCACGGTAGCGGGCACCGGGGAGCTGTTTTTT
CATVAGTGELFF
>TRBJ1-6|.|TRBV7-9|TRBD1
TGTGCCAGCAGCTTAGGACCGCGACAGGGAACTTCACCCCTCCACTTT
CASSLGPRQGTSPLHF
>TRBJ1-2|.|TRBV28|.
TGTGCCAGCAGTTTGCAGGACTATGGCTACACCTTC
CASSLQDYGYTF
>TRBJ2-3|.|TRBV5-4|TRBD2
TGTGCCAGCAGCCTCCCCGGGGGGGGATCAGATACGCAGTATTTT
CASSLPGGGSDTQYF
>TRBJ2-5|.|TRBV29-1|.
TGCAGCGTTTCCAAGGTGGGCCAAGAGACCCAGTACTTC
CSVSKVGQETQYF